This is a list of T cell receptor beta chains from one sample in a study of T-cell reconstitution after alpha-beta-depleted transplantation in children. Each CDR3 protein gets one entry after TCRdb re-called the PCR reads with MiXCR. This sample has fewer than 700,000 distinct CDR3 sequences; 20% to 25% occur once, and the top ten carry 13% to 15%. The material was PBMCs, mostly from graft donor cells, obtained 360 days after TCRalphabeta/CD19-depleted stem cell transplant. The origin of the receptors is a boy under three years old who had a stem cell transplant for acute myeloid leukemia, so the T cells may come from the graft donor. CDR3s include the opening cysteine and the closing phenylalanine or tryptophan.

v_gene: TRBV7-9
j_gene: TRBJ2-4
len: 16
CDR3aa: CASSFGPATPKNIQYF

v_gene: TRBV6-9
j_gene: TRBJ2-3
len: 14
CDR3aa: CASSYWVGPHTQYF

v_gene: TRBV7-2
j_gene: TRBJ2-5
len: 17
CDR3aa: CASSPLPGQDPQETQYF

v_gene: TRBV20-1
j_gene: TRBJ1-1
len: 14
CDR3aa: CSARIQGAGPEAFF

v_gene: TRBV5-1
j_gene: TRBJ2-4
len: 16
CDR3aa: CASSHPGTGPQNIQYF

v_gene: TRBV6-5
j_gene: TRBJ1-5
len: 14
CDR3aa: CASTNAGGNQPQHF

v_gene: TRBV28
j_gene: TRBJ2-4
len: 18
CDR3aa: CASSGTKTATKWENIQYF

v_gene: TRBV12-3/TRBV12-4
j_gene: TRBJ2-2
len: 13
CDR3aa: CASSLVGEGELFF

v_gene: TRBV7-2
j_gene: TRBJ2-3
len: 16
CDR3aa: CASSIAAVYGTDTQYF

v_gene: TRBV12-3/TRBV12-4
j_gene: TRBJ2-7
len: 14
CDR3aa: CASSRPGRVYEQYF

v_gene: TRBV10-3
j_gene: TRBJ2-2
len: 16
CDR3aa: CAIGDGLAVLTGELFF

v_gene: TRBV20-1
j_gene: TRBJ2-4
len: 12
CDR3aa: CSARPSENIQYF

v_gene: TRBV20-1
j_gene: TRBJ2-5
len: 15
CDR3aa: CSARVRGLAKETQYF

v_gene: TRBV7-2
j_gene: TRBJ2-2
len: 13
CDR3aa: CASSLLAAGELFF

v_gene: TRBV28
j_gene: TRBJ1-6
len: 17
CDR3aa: CASSLFLASGDNSPLHF

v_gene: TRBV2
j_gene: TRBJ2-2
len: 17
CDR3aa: CASRAQGGLANTGELFF

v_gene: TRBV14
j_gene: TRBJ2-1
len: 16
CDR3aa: CASSQQPGSSYNEQFF

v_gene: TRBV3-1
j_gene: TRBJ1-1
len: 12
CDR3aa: CASSHGRKAAFF